The T cell receptor (beta chain) under discussion was sequenced for a study of cytomegalovirus exposure and HLA in healthy donors (dated by TCRdb to 2017 to 2019). Regarding the research as a whole: According to an earlier analysis of 587 of the donors, about 179 million T cells yielded 90 million to 140 million unique TCR beta sequences and about 300 Gb of sequence data. Approximately 310 gigabases of sequencing data and some 85 million unique TCR sequences were included in an early release covering about 620 HLA-typed donors. Donor age, sex, ethnicity and CMV serostatus were compiled together with the repertoire data. The later analysis used no new phenotypic data to find candidate immune exposures, relying instead on TCR beta sequences and their occurrence across donors. The study aimed to test whether cataloging public T cell receptors could reveal signatures of past pathogen exposure. To study patterns of TCR occurrence, a later analysis re-analyzed previously published TCR beta repertoires from hundreds of donors and added high-resolution HLA genotyping. Of the 300 to 500 genotyped donors, 65% to 90% were placed in the genetic ancestry cluster associated with self-reported Caucasian donors. Both class I and class II loci were covered by HLA typing, at four-digit resolution. A later genetic analysis used genome-wide SNP genotypes for about three fifths of the 666 donors, treating that subset as a discovery cohort. Five DR-DQ haplotypes were treated as single units for association and clustering because of strong linkage in the cohort. Every discovery cohort repertoire had been produced on one sequencing platform. The number of donors typed differed by locus, with about 629-630 for A, B, C, DRB1 and DQB1, 522 for DQA1, 600 to 610 for DPA1, and 472 for DPB1. The study combined high-throughput TCR immunosequencing, statistical association of individual TCRs with disease status, and machine learning to predict cytomegalovirus infection status. An earlier analysis of around 580 of the donors used high-throughput TCR beta sequencing to judge whether each TCR beta V gene segment behaved as functional or pseudogenic. Among several hundred genotyped donors of the cohort, an average of approximately 240,000 unique TCR beta nucleotide sequences was sequenced per donor, of which roughly 18% were non-productive. Besides the first cohort of around 670 subjects, a separate validation cohort made up of 90 to 150 different subjects was used. The study profiled the T cell repertoires of hundreds of subjects by immunosequencing and related them to cytomegalovirus serostatus. What the research found in general, with its limitations: A later analysis found that TCR association rates varied across HLA loci, with DRB1 alleles showing the most associated TCRs and HLA-C alleles the fewest. A cluster of highly shared sequence variants was judged likely to represent a technical artifact of the sequencing pipeline. Most TCR sequences were observed very rarely across donors, whereas some public TCRs were present in many individuals. Some IMGT-functional V segments, including TRBV6-2 and TRBV6-3, could not be distinguished by the 87-base-pair reads and were therefore excluded. In a later analysis, around 15,000 TCR beta sequences were associated with specific HLA alleles at a false discovery rate of 0.05. A total of roughly 160 TCR beta chains were listed by the study as associated with cytomegalovirus. In a later analysis, several top co-occurrence clusters were reported to appear linked to parvovirus B19, influenza, CMV and Epstein-Barr virus. Linkage disequilibrium might explain the correlated functional status among segregating V segments, but an unknown experimental factor could not be excluded. Cytomegalovirus status was reported to be diagnosed by the classifier with high specificity and sensitivity in both the original and validation cohorts. The earlier analysis of nearly 600 of the donors excluded approximately 17 rarely observed V segments, including chromosome 9 orphons, because counts were too low. In an earlier analysis of some 540 of the donors, most TCR beta V segments appeared in productive rearrangements about 90% or about 30% of the time, broadly matching IMGT annotations. According to the authors, the approach could potentially be generalized to other disease states and immunological phenotypes. Strong co-occurrence of HLA alleles, especially DR and DQ, made assigning TCR associations to individual alleles difficult. Because HLA typing was unavailable for some donors at each locus, only the typed subset was used in association tests. CMV serostatus was the only immune exposure information available for the cohort. The presence/absence analyses assumed that sequencing depth was roughly uniform across donors, and that assumption may not be true. Most CMV-associated TCR beta chains appeared to be HLA-restricted in a later analysis, and the HLA associations seemed to be driven largely by CMV exposure. In this cohort, only TCR beta chains were sequenced, and detectable features were limited by the absence of alpha or paired-chain data. A later genetic analysis reported fewer N-insertions in productive TCRs among donors in an Asian-associated ancestry cluster than the 666-donor mean. A few of the identified cytomegalovirus-associated TCR beta chains were confirmed in vitro to be specific for cytomegalovirus antigens. An association between a missense DCLRE1C variant and V-gene and J-gene trimming of TCR beta chains was found in a later genetic analysis and replicated in an independent cohort. A later analysis found that HLA-associated TCR beta chains were more clonally expanded and had lower generation probabilities than equally common non-associated chains. A further reported finding was that TCR beta sequences accurately predicted the HLA-A and HLA-B alleles for most subjects in the first cohort.

The cohort comprised around 700 healthy bone marrow donors. All cohort members were sampled while nominally healthy, although unrecorded immune exposures were likely present. The donor was CMV seronegative and belonged to the group of around 350 seronegative cohort members. A peripheral blood sample was provided by each donor, and peripheral blood mononuclear cells were used for TCR beta sequencing. The Qiagen DNeasy Blood Extraction Kit was used to extract genomic DNA from the blood cell samples. A remark on this clone: Its antigen target is currently unknown. No clone much larger than this one lies a single base away; base qualities are absent.

The library was built by means of the immunoSEQ multiplex PCR assay. For the multiplex PCR, a mixture combining 60 forward primers for TCR Vbeta segments and 13 reverse primers for TCR Jbeta segments was used. A multiplex PCR assay on genomic DNA amplified the CDR3 region of rearranged TCR beta genes. Amplified TCR beta libraries were sequenced as 87-base-pair reads on the Illumina HiSeq System. On the authors' methods: A later analysis tallied around 87 million unique TCR beta chains across the 666 repertoires, and some 10 million of those chains were shared by two or more donors. To remove PCR and sequencing errors, raw reads were error-corrected and collapsed into unique sequences using a nearest-neighbor algorithm that merged closely related sequences. To assign V, D and J gene segments, CDR3 sequences were aligned to IMGT reference sequences. For a sequence to be retained, at least a six-nucleotide match to both a V gene segment and a J gene segment was required. A rearrangement was called productive if the CDR3 had no stop codons and remained in frame with V and J, and every other rearrangement was called non-productive. CDR3 was defined by IMGT convention, running from the second conserved V-encoded cysteine to the conserved J-encoded phenylalanine. The earlier analysis of fewer than 700 of the donors excluded sequences that lacked an unambiguous match to a single V gene segment. An earlier analysis of some 500 of the donors classified V segments as functional when productive rearrangements were above 56.7% and as segregating when the standard deviation between donors was above 5%. A statistical classification framework was developed to diagnose cytomegalovirus status using the catalog of TCR beta chain sequences. V and J gene assignment, in a later analysis, came from comparing TCR nucleotide sequences with IMGT/GENE-DB human TR gene sequences. The TCRdist pipeline was used in a later analysis to assign CDR3 sequences and most-parsimonious VDJ recombination scenarios. In a later analysis, every TCR beta chain was defined by the combination of its CDR3 amino acid sequence and its V-gene family, and reads without a unique V-gene family were dropped. To address suspected cross-contamination and a sequencing artifact, a later analysis removed a few hundred highly shared, low-generation-probability nucleotide sequences. For each public chain, a later analysis derived a clonal expansion index from normalized ranks of inferred template counts within each repertoire. In a later analysis, generation probabilities were computed using a VDJ recombination model fitted to out-of-frame rearrangements, and the results were checked against IGoR. A later analysis scored TCR-TCR, TCR-HLA and TCR-CMV co-occurrence with hypergeometric tests, applying a repertoire-size bias correction to TCR pairs. A later analysis estimated false discovery rates by permuting HLA or CMV assignments 20 times. In a later analysis, co-occurring TCRs were grouped using DBSCAN, and TCRdist sequence similarity was added for clustering within HLA-allele-positive subsets. Co-occurrence clustering excluded repertoires with fewer than 30,000 or more than 120,000 public chains, plus five with anomalous nucleotide sharing. TCRdb provides this immuneACCESS table in a form limited to in-frame rearrangements. Some clones are lacking; in checked studies, under half of them reflect an unresolved V gene, and why the rest are absent is not known. V and J calls and clone size follow that table, whereas D and trimming were derived from the DNA. Here the sample has roughly 150,000 clones; roughly four fifths occur a single time. The top ten clones comprise approximately 1.4% of the sample.

V sheds 2 bases and J sheds 0 bases, leaving 24 bases between their ends. CDR3 length: 19 amino acids, cysteine to phenylalanine. Of all the DNA, just the CDR3 is kept, 57 bases in frame from base 1. The CDR1 and CDR2 encoded by the germline V gene are SGHDT and YYEEEE. The material sequenced was PBMCs. The source of this sequence is a man aged 18 to 30 in good health and CMV-seronegative. The chain is made from TRBV5-6 and TRBJ2-7; the D segment could be TRBD2, given 5 matching bases. This receptor carries the CDR3 CASSLEGILGRTSSYEQYF. The DNA is TGTGCCAGCAGCTTAGAGGGTATATTGGGCAGAACGAGCTCCTACGAGCAGTACTTC.